Listed here are 30 T cell receptor beta chains from one sample, sequenced in a study of shared clonotypes between healthy human individuals. Only CD45RO-negative cells positively selected for CCR7 counted as naive CD8 cells, so terminally differentiated effector memory CD45RA+ cells were excluded. The protocol was immunoSEQ multiplex PCR, while the TCRdb copy is restricted to in-frame clones and leaves out a portion. The data show 750,000 to 1,000,000 clones, with 80% to 95% seen just once and 24% held by the top ten. Sequences were obtained from naive CD8+ T cells sorted from blood. The receptors here all came from a man aged 30 to 45 in good health.

V usage is TRBV2 and J usage is TRBJ2-5, with D perhaps assigned TRBD1 or TRBD2 (5 bases each). This CDR3 comprises 14 residues. The germline gives CDR1 SNHLY, CDR2 FYNNEI. The germline V and J ends were trimmed by 4 bases and 3 bases, with 12 bases remaining between them. The CDR3 sequence: CASSVGQGEETQYF. CDR3 coding DNA: TGTGCCAGCAGTGTGGGGCAGGGAGAAGAGACCCAGTACTTC.

The V call is TRBV13, the J call TRBJ1-2, with D hard to call. Germline V gives CDR1 PRHDT, CDR2 FYEKMQ (reference sequence). Trimming took 1 base from V and 2 from J, leaving 11 bases between them. The CDR3 is made up of 15 amino acids. Here the CDR3 reads CASSLAPATNYGYTF. The CDR3 DNA follows: TGTGCCAGCAGCTTAGCTCCCGCCACAAACTATGGCTACACCTTC.

The V gene is TRBV10-3, the J gene TRBJ2-1, with 11 bases fitting TRBD1. Germline CDR1 and CDR2: ENHRY and SYGVKD. V trimming: 2 bases; J trimming: 6 bases; junction bases outside the gene matches: 3. The CDR3 contains 15 residues. This CDR3 reads CAISEPGTGGNEQFF. As DNA, the CDR3 is TGTGCCATCAGTGAGCCCGGGACAGGGGGCAATGAGCAGTTCTTC.

The chain employs TRBV5-6 and TRBJ2-2; no reliable D call. Germline V lookup: CDR1 SGHDT, CDR2 YYEEEE. V was shortened by 4 bases and J by 9 bases, with 10 bases between the two germline ends. The CDR3 has 12 amino acids. CDR3 nucleotides: TGTGCCAGCAGCCAGAATTCAAGGGAGCTGTTTTTT. The encoded protein is CASSQNSRELFF.

The chain employs TRBV5-8 and TRBJ2-6; perhaps TRBD1 as D (6 bases). This CDR3 comprises 15 residues. CDR1 and CDR2 from the germline V gene are SGHTS and YDEGEE. V lost 5 bases, J lost 4 bases, and 13 bases lay in between. CDR3 nucleotide sequence: TGTGCCAGCAGTAGAGGGGGTGCAGGGGCCAACGTCCTGACTTTC. As protein: CASSRGGAGANVLTF.

The table lists this clone with a count of one. V is TRBV2 and J is TRBJ2-1; no reliable D call. CDR3 length: 11 amino acids. Trimming removed 6 bases from V and 5 bases from J, with 5 bases in between. From germline, CDR1 is SNHLY and CDR2 FYNNEI. CDR3 bases: TGTGCCAGCAGGTGGAACAATGAGCAGTTCTTC. This gives the protein CASRWNNEQFF.

The V gene is TRBV10-2, the J gene TRBJ2-5, with 9 positions matching TRBD1. Trimming removed 4 bases from V and 3 bases from J; junction bases left unmatched: 9. CDR3 length: 16 amino acids. Germline V CDR1 and CDR2: WSHSY, SAAADI. For the CDR3, the DNA is TGCGCCAGCAGTGTCTCCAGGACAGGGGTCGAAGAGACCCAGTACTTC. Its protein product is CASSVSRTGVEETQYF.

This rearrangement joins TRBV29-1 to TRBJ2-5; the match to TRBD1 covers 9 bases. The CDR3 is 14 amino acids. Per the germline V gene, CDR1 is SQVTM and CDR2 is ANQGSEA. With V trimmed by 3 bases and J by 0 bases, 2 bases remained unmatched. The CDR3 loop reads CSVERDRDQETQYF. For the CDR3, the DNA is TGCAGCGTTGAGAGGGACAGGGACCAAGAGACCCAGTACTTC.

The J gene is TRBJ2-5, the V gene TRBV27, with D perhaps matching TRBD2 (5 bases). With 0 bases removed from V and 2 bases from J, the gap between germline ends came to 10 bases. The CDR3 totals 15 residues. The germline V gene has CDR1 MNHEY and CDR2 SMNVEV (reference sequence). The CDR3 bases are TGTGCCAGCAGTTTATCCCGGACGGGGCAAGAGACCCAGTACTTC. It yields the protein CASSLSRTGQETQYF.

The chain carries TRBV11-2 and TRBJ2-7, with 11 bases identical to TRBD2. V lost 7 bases and J lost 2; bases outside the gene matches: 7. The CDR3 totals 15 residues. Germline loops: CDR1 SGHAT, CDR2 FQNNGV. CDR3 in amino acids: CASNPLAGGTYEQYF. The CDR3 DNA sequence: TGTGCCAGCAATCCCCTAGCGGGAGGCACCTACGAGCAGTACTTC.

This sequence joins TRBV27 and TRBJ1-5; D is unclear. The CDR3 length is 14 residues. CDR1 and CDR2 (germline): MNHEY, SMNVEV (reference sequence). The V and J ends lost 2 bases and 0 bases respectively, with 5 bases between them. Here the CDR3 DNA reads TGTGCCAGCAGTTTAAGGGCTAGCAATCAGCCCCAGCATTTT. This sequence encodes CASSLRASNQPQHF.

This clone is a singleton in its sample. The chain joins TRBV7-9 to TRBJ1-2; TRBD1 matches at 9 bases. CDR1 and CDR2 (germline): SEHNR, FQNEAQ (reference sequence). The V segment lost 1 base and the J segment 4 bases; nucleotides outside the gene matches: 4. The CDR3 is made up of 15 amino acids. CDR3 sequence reads: CASSLGDRVIYGYTF. The CDR3 coding sequence is TGTGCCAGCAGCTTAGGGGACAGGGTCATCTATGGCTACACCTTC.

This chain connects TRBV18 to TRBJ2-7, with D unresolved. Germline assignment: CDR1 KGHSH and CDR2 LQKENI. The CDR3 length is 15 residues. Trimming shortened V by 3 bases and J by 0 bases, and 12 bases separated the two germline ends. The CDR3 protein is CASSPERAISYEQYF. CDR3 in DNA: TGTGCCAGCTCACCGGAACGGGCCATCTCCTACGAGCAGTACTTC.

This chain joins TRBV27 and TRBJ1-5; D is unresolved. CDR3 length: 13 residues. Germline CDR1 reads MNHEY; CDR2 reads SMNVEV (reference sequence). V was trimmed by 4 bases and J by 4 bases, leaving 8 bases between them. The CDR3 protein is CASSWAPNQPQHF. The CDR3 nucleotides are TGTGCCAGCAGTTGGGCCCCTAATCAGCCCCAGCATTTT.

V gene TRBV5-6 combines with J gene TRBJ2-1; D might be TRBD2 (5 bases). The CDR3 consists of 15 residues. Germline CDR1 and CDR2: SGHDT and YYEEEE. Trimming took 0 bases from V and 2 from J, leaving 9 bases between them. CDR3 sequence: CASSLGPEAYNEQFF. In nucleotides, the CDR3 is TGTGCCAGCAGCTTGGGGCCGGAGGCCTACAATGAGCAGTTCTTC.

V gene TRBV28 combines with J gene TRBJ1-1; no firm D call. With 5 bases removed from V and 4 bases from J, the gap between germline ends came to 23 bases. CDR1 is MDHEN and CDR2 is SYDVKM in the germline V gene. The CDR3 covers 17 residues. The CDR3 DNA follows: TGTGCCAGCAGTCTCCGTGCTTTTGGATCAGGACCCACTGAAGCTTTCTTT. This codes for CASSLRAFGSGPTEAFF.

The J gene is TRBJ2-7, the V gene TRBV5-5; 7 positions agree with TRBD1. The V segment lost 1 base and the J segment 0 bases; nucleotides outside the gene matches: 7. Per the germline V gene, CDR1 is SGHKS and CDR2 is YYEKEE (reference sequence). The CDR3 contains 16 residues. The CDR3: CASSLITGDTSYEQYF. CDR3 coding DNA: TGTGCCAGCAGCTTGATTACAGGGGACACCTCCTACGAGCAGTACTTC. Drawing the rest from reference TRBV5-5 and TRBJ2-7, the complete variable domain is DAGVTQSPTHLIKTRGQQVTLRCSPISGHKSVSWYQQVLGQGPQFIFQYYEKEERGRGNFPDRFSARQFPNYSSELNVNALLLGDSALYLCASSLITGDTSYEQYFGPGTRLTVT.

This rearrangement joins TRBV11-1 to TRBJ2-5, with TRBD2 identical over 13 bases. The V gene's germline CDR1 is SGHAT and CDR2 FQDESV (reference sequence). With V trimmed by 5 bases and J by 2 bases, 5 bases remained unmatched. This CDR3 comprises 16 residues. Here the CDR3 reads CASSPGTSGMQETQYF. DNA of the CDR3: TGTGCCAGCAGCCCGGGGACTAGCGGGATGCAAGAGACCCAGTACTTC.

This clone appeared once. The V call is TRBV13, the J call TRBJ1-4, with unresolved D. V gave up 5 bases and J gave up 7 bases, with 11 bases separating them. Per the germline V gene, CDR1 is PRHDT and CDR2 is FYEKMQ (reference sequence). This CDR3 region has 13 residues. CDR3 residues: CASSGSEREKLFF. The DNA for the CDR3 is TGTGCCAGCAGCGGAAGCGAACGTGAAAAACTGTTTTTT.

This chain links TRBV2 with TRBJ1-4, with TRBD1 matching 8 bases. J was trimmed by 6 bases and V by 6 bases; bases with no gene match: 6. This CDR3 contains 14 residues. Germline CDR1 and CDR2: SNHLY and FYNNEI. This CDR3 reads CASRSDRVYEKLFF. CDR3 nucleotide sequence: TGTGCCAGCAGATCGGACAGGGTTTATGAAAAACTGTTTTTT.

Concerning this clone: This specimen includes other DNA sequences encoding the same CDR3. The V and J genes are TRBV27 and TRBJ2-5, with D perhaps TRBD2 (7 bases). This CDR3 spans 14 amino acids. Trimming shortened V by 3 bases and J by 5 bases, and 13 bases separated the two germline ends. Germline V lookup: CDR1 MNHEY, CDR2 SMNVEV (reference sequence). The CDR3 here is CASSLLGGDETQYF. For the CDR3, the DNA is TGTGCCAGCAGTTTGTTAGGGGGGGACGAGACCCAGTACTTC.

The chain combines TRBV18 with TRBJ2-1, with TRBD1 matching 7 bases. V trimming: 6 bases; J trimming: 5 bases; junction bases outside the gene matches: 4. This CDR3 has 13 amino acids. Germline CDR1 and CDR2: KGHSH and LQKENI. The CDR3 is CASSAGTDNEQFF. CDR3 DNA: TGTGCCAGCTCGGCCGGGACAGACAATGAGCAGTTCTTC.

A single count supports this clone. J is TRBJ2-1 and V is TRBV7-9; TRBD2 might be the D (5 bases). The CDR3 runs 13 residues. Germline V gives CDR1 SEHNR, CDR2 FQNEAQ (reference sequence). V lost 5 bases and J lost 10, with 15 bases in between. CDR3 nucleotide sequence: TGTGCCAGCAGCGCGGACTCTTTGTCCGAGCAGTTCTTC. Translated, it gives CASSADSLSEQFF.

The rearrangement links TRBV7-9 to TRBJ2-4; D is undetermined. With 0 bases removed from V and 7 bases from J, the gap between germline ends came to 19 bases. CDR3 length equals 17 residues. In germline, CDR1 is SEHNR, CDR2 FQNEAQ (reference sequence). CDR3 residues: CASSLAGLGAFRNIQYF. The CDR3 DNA sequence: TGTGCCAGCAGCTTAGCCGGTCTGGGCGCGTTCAGGAACATTCAGTACTTC. Based on the CDR3 plus reference TRBV7-9 and TRBJ2-4, the full variable domain is DTGVSQNPRHKITKRGQNVTFRCDPISEHNRLYWYRQTLGQGPEFLTYFQNEAQLEKSRLLSDRFSAERPKGSFSTLEIQRTEQGDSAMYLCASSLAGLGAFRNIQYFGAGTRLSVL.

This clone was recorded once. This chain's CDR3 is CASSSTGATNEQFF. For the CDR3, the DNA is TGTGCCAGTAGTTCTACGGGGGCAACCAATGAGCAGTTCTTC. The chain joins TRBV19 to TRBJ2-1; possibly TRBD1 or TRBD2 for D (6 bases each). The CDR3 extends over 14 amino acids. V lost 5 bases to trimming and J lost 6 bases, with 14 bases between them. Germline V gives CDR1 LNHDA, CDR2 SQIVND (reference sequence).

V is TRBV28 and J is TRBJ2-3, with TRBD1 matching 7 bases. J lost 3 bases, V lost 5 bases, and 11 bases had no gene match. The CDR3 totals 16 residues. Germline-derived CDR1 and CDR2 are MDHEN and SYDVKM. The CDR3 loop reads CASSPRGRAGTDTQYF. CDR3 sequence (DNA): TGTGCCAGCAGTCCAAGGGGGCGCGCCGGGACAGATACGCAGTATTTT.

Turning to this clone: Other DNA sequences of this sample code for an identical CDR3. The chain recombines TRBV27 with TRBJ2-2, with TRBD2 matching 14 bases. This CDR3 has 15 residues. The junction had 2 bases not matched to a gene; V was cut back by 3 bases and J by 8 bases. Germline V gives CDR1 MNHEY, CDR2 SMNVEV (reference sequence). The CDR3 nucleotides are TGTGCCAGCAGTTTCGGGACTAGCGGGAGTGGGGAGCTGTTTTTT. Translating it yields CASSFGTSGSGELFF.

This chain uses TRBV5-3 with TRBJ1-1; no reliable D call. TRBV5-3 is recorded as an ORF, its role being uncertain. V was cut by 7 bases and J by 11 bases, with 21 bases left in between. The CDR3 extends over 13 amino acids. In DNA form, the CDR3 reads TGTGCCAGACGCCTCGAGATACAGCATCGGGCTTTCTTT. Its translation is CARRLEIQHRAFF.

This rearrangement joins TRBV7-9 to TRBJ2-2, with a weak D call TRBD1 (6 bases). Germline lookup yields CDR1 SEHNR and CDR2 FQNEAQ (reference sequence). The CDR3 is made up of 16 amino acids. V was shortened by 2 bases and J by 6 bases, with 16 bases between the two germline ends. The CDR3 sequence is CASSLSTTGFAGELFF. The CDR3 bases are TGTGCCAGCAGCTTATCCACAACAGGGTTCGCCGGGGAGCTGTTTTTT.

The genes are TRBV6-1 and TRBJ2-7; the D is unclear. Germline V gene lookup returns CDR1 MNHNS and CDR2 SASEGT. CDR3 length: 12 residues. With 8 bases removed from V and 4 bases from J, the gap between germline ends came to 12 bases. The CDR3 is CASHATLYEQYF. The CDR3 DNA is TGTGCCAGCCATGCTACTCTGTACGAGCAGTACTTC.